This T cell receptor beta chain was captured by sequencing in a study of graft-versus-host responses after intestinal transplantation. Measured with immunoSEQ multiplex PCR; TCRdb has only the in-frame clones, and not every one. Of some 120,000 clones detected, approximately 92% appear once; the ten largest clones hold 0.16%. CDR1 is LNHDA and CDR2 is SQIVND in the germline V gene (reference sequence). Trimming stripped 1 base from V and 7 bases from J, with 7 bases between. This CDR3 has 13 residues. Overall study results and limits: Detected in recipient marrow were GvH clones, some of which were first observed in ileum or blood.

Points on this clone: What it recognizes is unknown.

The chain employs TRBV19 and TRBJ2-2; D gene uncertain. The sequencing here drew on unstimulated CD4+ T cells sorted from spleen or lymph node cells, taken before intestinal transplant. The receptor was derived from a human donor who received an intestinal transplant. CDR3 amino acids: CASSIVAGGELFF. The DNA for the CDR3 is TGTGCCAGTAGTATAGTCGCCGGCGGGGAGCTGTTTTTT.